What follows is one TCR beta chain and its context. Its antigen is not known. The study ran its PCR with 60 Vbeta and 13 Jbeta primers. Clones were sequenced by immunoSEQ multiplex PCR, and TCRdb holds only the in-frame ones, with some missing. This table holds 150,000 to 200,000 clones, around 79% found once. The CDR3 is 15 amino acids. Germline V gene data show CDR1 as MNHNY and CDR2 as SVGAGI (reference sequence). V dropped 6 bases and J dropped 2; count of bases not matched to a gene: 9. This entry belongs to a study of cytomegalovirus exposure and HLA in healthy donors. Study-level information: Early on, a data release was issued that held 80 million or so unique TCRs from HLA-typed donors. Study-level results: Cytomegalovirus status was reportedly diagnosed by the classifier with high specificity and sensitivity.

V is TRBV6-6 and J is TRBJ2-7; 8 bases are shared with TRBD1. Sequencing was performed on PBMCs. This TCR was recovered from a woman aged 45-65 years in good health and CMV-seronegative. CDR3 bases: TGTGCCAGCAGACCTACTCACAGGGGGACCTACGAGCAGTACTTC. It specifies CASRPTHRGTYEQYF.